This TCR beta chain derives from a study of blood T cell repertoires in COVID-19. About the research overall: T cells, B-cell-depleted T cells, or PBMCs provided the cDNA or gDNA that served as material.

The CDR3 runs to 14 residues. CDR1 and CDR2 from the germline V gene are SGHTA and FQGNSA. V lost 5 bases, J lost 3 bases, and 13 bases lay in between. Some clones are missing from TCRdb's copy, which holds only in-frame ones; the method was immunoSEQ multiplex PCR. The data hold about 160,000 clones, with around 82% observed a single time. The rearrangement uses TRBV7-2 and TRBJ1-1, with D possibly TRBD1 on 6 matching bases. This sequence originates from a man at least 80 years old with COVID-19, enrolled during active disease. Sequenced sample: peripheral blood. The CDR3 DNA is TGTGCCAGCAGCAGAACGAGGACAGACACTGAAGCTTTCTTT. As protein: CASSRTRTDTEAFF. Using reference TRBV7-2 and TRBJ1-1 for the parts outside the CDR3, the full variable domain is GAGVSQSPSNKVTEKGKDVELRCDPISGHTALYWYRQSLGQGLEFLIYFQGNSAPDKSGLPSDRFSAERTGGSVSTLTIQRTQQEDSAVYLCASSRTRTDTEAFFGQGTRLTVV.